This T cell receptor beta chain was recorded in a study of early T cells in non-severe SARS-CoV-2 infection. About the research overall: Bulk RNA from unsorted whole blood was sequenced; chains were unpaired. Study-level points and caveats: The study's VDJdb matching favored anti-spike CD8 responses and missed private and CD4 specificities.

This CDR3 is built from 14 residues. CDR1 is DFQATT, CDR2 SNEGSKA, per germline (reference sequence). Trimming took 1 base from V and 10 from J, leaving 14 bases between them. Molecules of cDNA were individually given unique molecular identifiers that were attached to them. TCRdb passed the 5' RACE reads through MiXCR, listing each CDR3 protein once. This table has tens of thousands of distinct CDR3 sequences, approximately 10% appearing once. This clonotype was seen many times. Its antigen is not identified. The sample in question was whole blood, obtained at baseline. The TCR sequence derives from an adult who was a healthcare worker with PCR-confirmed SARS-CoV-2 infection or an uninfected control (not recorded which). The chain combines TRBV20-1 with TRBJ1-6, with a weak D call TRBD1 (5 bases). CDR3 DNA: TGCAGTGCTAGAGGGGGTACCCAGGGATCACCCCTCCACTTT. Encoded protein: CSARGGTQGSPLHF.